Listed below are T cell receptor beta chains from one sample, sequenced in a study of blood T cell repertoires in COVID-19. Sequencing used immunoSEQ multiplex PCR; TCRdb keeps in-frame clones, though not all of them. The table lists about 180,000 clones, approximately 86% of them singletons, with roughly 0.53% in the top ten. The sequencing input was peripheral blood. Receptors originate from a man aged 60-69 years with COVID-19, enrolled during active disease. Both conserved end residues are part of each CDR3. The D gene is left open where the match is weak. Some rows mark clone size as missing; the rest say once, few, many or name a class of expanded clone.

j_call: TRBJ1-4
v_call: TRBV3-1/TRBV3-2
d_call: TRBD1
clone_size: -
cdr3_nt: TGTGCCAGCAGCCAAAACAGGGGTAAGACTAATGAAAAACTGTTTTTT
cdr3_aa: CASSQNRGKTNEKLFF

j_call: TRBJ2-3
v_call: TRBV24-1
d_call: -
clone_size: -
cdr3_nt: TGTGCCACCAGTGATTTGCAGGCAGGGGTCTTGGCAGATACGCAGTATTTT
cdr3_aa: CATSDLQAGVLADTQYF

j_call: TRBJ1-4
v_call: TRBV5-5
d_call: TRBD1
clone_size: -
cdr3_nt: TGTGCCAGCAGCTTGGCCGGGCAGGGGGATGAAAAACTGTTTTTT
cdr3_aa: CASSLAGQGDEKLFF

j_call: TRBJ2-7
v_call: TRBV18
d_call: -
clone_size: -
cdr3_nt: TGTGCCAGCTCACCACCGCAGGGGCCCGGCTACGAGCAGTACTTC
cdr3_aa: CASSPPQGPGYEQYF

j_call: TRBJ2-7
v_call: TRBV18
d_call: TRBD1
clone_size: -
cdr3_nt: TGTGCCAGCTCACCGGTGCAAGGGACAGGATTCTTCTACGAGCAGTACTTC
cdr3_aa: CASSPVQGTGFFYEQYF

j_call: TRBJ1-2
v_call: TRBV28
d_call: TRBD1
clone_size: -
cdr3_nt: TGTGCCAGCAGTTCTGGACAGGGAAACTATGGCTACACCTTC
cdr3_aa: CASSSGQGNYGYTF

j_call: TRBJ1-1
v_call: TRBV28
d_call: TRBD1
clone_size: -
cdr3_nt: TGTGCCAGCAGTCTGGACAGGCGGCGGGCTGAAGCTTTCTTT
cdr3_aa: CASSLDRRRAEAFF

j_call: TRBJ2-5
v_call: TRBV11-3
d_call: -
clone_size: -
cdr3_nt: TGTGCCAGCAGCTCAACAGGTGGGGGCGGAAACAACCAAGAGACCCAGTACTTC
cdr3_aa: CASSSTGGGGNNQETQYF

j_call: TRBJ1-1
v_call: TRBV10-2
d_call: TRBD1
clone_size: once
cdr3_nt: TGCGCCAGCAGTGGACAGGGTGTGGCTACTGAAGCTTTCTTT
cdr3_aa: CASSGQGVATEAFF

j_call: TRBJ1-1
v_call: TRBV28
d_call: -
clone_size: once
cdr3_nt: TGTGCCAGCAGTTTACTGTTAACAGCTAATGAAGCTTTCTTT
cdr3_aa: CASSLLLTANEAFF

j_call: TRBJ2-2
v_call: TRBV19
d_call: -
clone_size: -
cdr3_nt: TGTGCCAGTAGTCCTCTCCGGAACACCGGGGAGCTGTTTTTT
cdr3_aa: CASSPLRNTGELFF

j_call: TRBJ2-7
v_call: TRBV6-5
d_call: TRBD2
clone_size: -
cdr3_nt: TGTGCCAGCAGTATCGGGAGGGCCTTCGAGCAGTACTTC
cdr3_aa: CASSIGRAFEQYF

j_call: TRBJ2-3
v_call: TRBV5-5
d_call: TRBD1
clone_size: -
cdr3_nt: TGTGCCAGCAGCTCCGACAGGGAAGTATCAGATACGCAGTATTTT
cdr3_aa: CASSSDREVSDTQYF

j_call: TRBJ2-7
v_call: TRBV19
d_call: TRBD1
clone_size: -
cdr3_nt: TGTGCCAGTAGTCTCGCGGGGACAGGGAATTACGAGCAGTACTTC
cdr3_aa: CASSLAGTGNYEQYF

j_call: TRBJ1-1
v_call: TRBV20-1
d_call: -
clone_size: -
cdr3_nt: TGCAGTGCTAGGGGGGCGGCTTTCTTT
cdr3_aa: CSARGAAFF

j_call: TRBJ2-4
v_call: TRBV20-1
d_call: -
clone_size: -
cdr3_nt: TGCAGTGCTAGTAGGGGGATGGAGGCCAAAAACATTCAGTACTTC
cdr3_aa: CSASRGMEAKNIQYF

j_call: TRBJ2-7
v_call: TRBV20-1
d_call: -
clone_size: -
cdr3_nt: TGCAGTGCTTTGGGGGCAAGTGAGCAGTACTTC
cdr3_aa: CSALGASEQYF

j_call: TRBJ2-7
v_call: TRBV28
d_call: TRBD1
clone_size: -
cdr3_nt: TGTGCCAGCAGTCTCATACAGGGGTCACGAGAGCAGTACTTC
cdr3_aa: CASSLIQGSREQYF

j_call: TRBJ2-3
v_call: TRBV18
d_call: -
clone_size: -
cdr3_nt: TGTGCCAGCTCACCAAGGGGGAAGGGCACAGATACGCAGTATTTT
cdr3_aa: CASSPRGKGTDTQYF

j_call: TRBJ1-4
v_call: TRBV5-4
d_call: TRBD1
clone_size: -
cdr3_nt: TGTGCCAGCAGCCCACAGGGGACGCAGGGACCGAATGAAAAACTGTTTTTT
cdr3_aa: CASSPQGTQGPNEKLFF

j_call: TRBJ2-3
v_call: TRBV7-2
d_call: -
clone_size: once
cdr3_nt: TGTGCCAGCAGCTCGGTGGGTGGGAGTATTCGACTGGGTACGCAGTATTTT
cdr3_aa: CASSSVGGSIRLGTQYF

j_call: TRBJ1-1
v_call: TRBV18
d_call: TRBD1
clone_size: -
cdr3_nt: TGTGCCAGCTCTAGGGACAGGGGGAACACTGAAGCTTTCTTT
cdr3_aa: CASSRDRGNTEAFF

j_call: TRBJ2-3
v_call: TRBV7-6
d_call: TRBD2
clone_size: -
cdr3_nt: TGTGCCAGCAGCTTAGGCTCTAGCGGGAGCGGTACGCAGTATTTT
cdr3_aa: CASSLGSSGSGTQYF

j_call: TRBJ1-1
v_call: TRBV7-2
d_call: -
clone_size: -
cdr3_nt: TGTGCCAGCAGCTTAGGAACAGGCTCCTTAAAGAACACTGAAGCTTTCTTT
cdr3_aa: CASSLGTGSLKNTEAFF

j_call: TRBJ2-3
v_call: TRBV19
d_call: TRBD1
clone_size: -
cdr3_nt: TGTGCCAGTAGCCAACAGGGGAGCACAGATACGCAGTATTTT
cdr3_aa: CASSQQGSTDTQYF

j_call: TRBJ2-7
v_call: TRBV11-3
d_call: -
clone_size: few
cdr3_nt: TGTGCCAGCACCCCCCCGTGGCCCCGCGAGCAGTACTTC
cdr3_aa: CASTPPWPREQYF